The clone carrying this T cell receptor (beta chain) was observed a handful of times. Its specificity is not known. For the TCR beta CDR3, multiplex PCR with 32 V and 13 J primers performed the amplification. TCRdb re-called the multiplex PCR reads with MiXCR, one entry per CDR3 protein. This table holds about 11,000 distinct CDR3 sequences, around 30% found once. This sample stems from a study of immune heterogeneity within non-small cell lung tumors. Germline loops: CDR1 SGHRS, CDR2 YFSETQ. CDR3 length: 16 residues. V lost 4 bases to trimming and J lost 5 bases, with 18 bases between them. Points from the study as a whole: Local T-cell clonality and local tumor mutational burden correlated moderately but significantly (R roughly 0.3). T-cell receptor beta clonotypes at high frequency differed largely between individual patients.

For each sample, template was around 650 ng of bulk tumor genomic DNA. In surgery, several biopsies were collected from each primary tumor at widely spaced sites. Undergoing curative surgery were patients whose non-small cell lung cancer was untreated and newly diagnosed. Sequencing was done on a sample of lung tumor tissue. The chain is built from TRBV5-1 and TRBJ2-2, with a weak D call TRBD2 (6 bases). The source of this sequence is a woman between 50 and 59 years old with non-small cell lung cancer. CDR3 coding DNA: TGCGCCAGCAGCACGATCGGCAGCCGGGGGACCGGGGAGCTGTTTTTT. Translated, it gives CASSTIGSRGTGELFF.